This record looks at one T cell receptor beta chain sequence and its context. These data come from a study of blood T cell repertoires in COVID-19. As for the study in general: Both acute and convalescent COVID-19 samples were obtained from the United States, Italy and Spain.

Sequencing used immunoSEQ multiplex PCR; TCRdb keeps in-frame clones, though not all of them. The sample carries 130,000 or so clones, 85% to 90% recorded once. Sequenced: peripheral blood. This sequence originates from a human donor in a cohort sampled during active COVID-19.

The CDR3 region is CASSSPVGQGAHGYTF. CDR3 coding DNA: TGTGCCAGCAGCTCCCCAGTGGGACAGGGGGCTCATGGCTACACCTTC. The chain recombines TRBV7-9 with TRBJ1-2, with 12 positions matching TRBD1. CDR1 is SEHNR, CDR2 FQNEAQ, per germline (reference sequence). The CDR3 totals 16 residues. V was pared by 4 bases and J by 6 bases, with 9 bases of the junction left unmatched.